Listed below are T cell receptor beta chains from one sample, sequenced in a study of cytotoxic CD8 clonotypes in ibrutinib-treated CLL. TCRdb's copy holds only in-frame clones and misses some; the assay was immunoSEQ multiplex PCR. The sample yields about 120,000 clones, roughly 60% seen once. The specimen was PBMCs, collected after 24 months of ibrutinib treatment. The source is a human donor with chronic lymphocytic leukemia. The CDR3 runs from the conserved cysteine through the conserved F or W. The order of the fields is D gene, J gene, V gene, clone size, CDR3 DNA, CDR3 protein. A D gene is named only where the DNA matches it firmly. Clone sizes are given selectively: once, few, many, or a class where the clone is expanded.

D gene: .
J gene: TRBJ1-2
V gene: TRBV20-1
clone size: few
CDR3 DNA: TGCAGTGCTCCCCTTCTTGGAGGCTACACCTTC
CDR3 protein: CSAPLLGGYTF

D gene: TRBD1
J gene: TRBJ2-5
V gene: TRBV7-6
clone size: once
CDR3 DNA: TGTGCCAGCAGCCAATTGACAGGGGGCGAGACCCAGTACTTC
CDR3 protein: CASSQLTGGETQYF

D gene: .
J gene: TRBJ1-6
V gene: TRBV7-9
clone size: .
CDR3 DNA: TGTGCCAGCAGCTTTACAGGAGGGGGGTCGGCCCTCCACTTT
CDR3 protein: CASSFTGGGSALHF

D gene: .
J gene: TRBJ2-2
V gene: TRBV7-2
clone size: .
CDR3 DNA: TGTGCCAGCAGCCCATATATGACCGGGGAGCTGTTTTTT
CDR3 protein: CASSPYMTGELFF

D gene: TRBD2
J gene: TRBJ2-1
V gene: TRBV5-1
clone size: .
CDR3 DNA: TGCGCCAGCAGCTTCCTAAAACTAGCGGGGGGGCCCAATGAGCAGTTCTTC
CDR3 protein: CASSFLKLAGGPNEQFF

D gene: .
J gene: TRBJ1-2
V gene: TRBV15
clone size: .
CDR3 DNA: TGTGCCACCAGCCCCCGCAGGGAAGATGGCTACACCTTC
CDR3 protein: CATSPRREDGYTF

D gene: TRBD1
J gene: TRBJ2-7
V gene: TRBV27
clone size: .
CDR3 DNA: TGTGCCAGCAGTTTGCGGGACAGGGGAATATACGAGCAGTACTTC
CDR3 protein: CASSLRDRGIYEQYF

D gene: .
J gene: TRBJ2-1
V gene: TRBV9
clone size: once
CDR3 DNA: TGTGCCAGCAGCGGGGGGAAAACCTACAATGAGCAGTTCTTC
CDR3 protein: CASSGGKTYNEQFF

D gene: TRBD1
J gene: TRBJ1-2
V gene: TRBV7-2
clone size: few
CDR3 DNA: TGTGCCAGCAGCGACGGGGACAGGGTAGACTATGGCTACACCTTC
CDR3 protein: CASSDGDRVDYGYTF

D gene: .
J gene: TRBJ2-7
V gene: TRBV30
clone size: .
CDR3 DNA: TGTGCCTGGAGTGTACCCTTGGCGGGACCCTACGAGCAGTACTTC
CDR3 protein: CAWSVPLAGPYEQYF

D gene: .
J gene: TRBJ1-1
V gene: TRBV7-9
clone size: .
CDR3 DNA: TGTGCCAGCAGTCCCCCCCCGGCCACTGAAGCTTTCTTT
CDR3 protein: CASSPPPATEAFF

D gene: .
J gene: TRBJ1-2
V gene: TRBV15
clone size: once
CDR3 DNA: TGTGCCACCAGCAGAGATTTCTATGGCTACACCTTC
CDR3 protein: CATSRDFYGYTF

D gene: TRBD2
J gene: TRBJ2-7
V gene: TRBV10-3
clone size: .
CDR3 DNA: TGTGCCATCAGTGAATCTAGCGGGGGCTTGGGCGAGCAGTACTTC
CDR3 protein: CAISESSGGLGEQYF

D gene: .
J gene: TRBJ1-4
V gene: TRBV19
clone size: .
CDR3 DNA: TGTGCCAGTAGTAGAGCAGGGACCGGAACTAATGAAAAACTGTTTTTT
CDR3 protein: CASSRAGTGTNEKLFF

D gene: .
J gene: TRBJ2-3
V gene: TRBV7-3
clone size: once
CDR3 DNA: TGTGCCAGCAGCCCAAACGCAGATACGCAGTATTTT
CDR3 protein: CASSPNADTQYF

D gene: .
J gene: TRBJ2-7
V gene: TRBV28
clone size: .
CDR3 DNA: TGTGCCAGCAGCCCACCCGGGTTCAGCTCCTACGAGCAGTACTTC
CDR3 protein: CASSPPGFSSYEQYF

D gene: .
J gene: TRBJ1-4
V gene: TRBV5-1
clone size: .
CDR3 DNA: TGCGCCAGCAAGGCTCAGGGCCAAGAGAATGAAAAACTGTTTTTT
CDR3 protein: CASKAQGQENEKLFF

D gene: .
J gene: TRBJ2-5
V gene: TRBV11-1
clone size: .
CDR3 DNA: TGTGCCAGCAGCGCTCGCCTGTACCAAGAGACCCAGTACTTC
CDR3 protein: CASSARLYQETQYF

D gene: .
J gene: TRBJ1-1
V gene: TRBV5-1
clone size: few
CDR3 DNA: TGCGCCAGCAGCTGGGCCGGGGGTAGGGGCACTGAAGCTTTCTTT
CDR3 protein: CASSWAGGRGTEAFF

D gene: TRBD1
J gene: TRBJ1-6
V gene: TRBV7-2
clone size: .
CDR3 DNA: TGTGCCAGCAGCCGAACAGGGGGCAAGGATTCACCCCTCCACTTT
CDR3 protein: CASSRTGGKDSPLHF

D gene: .
J gene: TRBJ1-2
V gene: TRBV29-1
clone size: .
CDR3 DNA: TGCAGCGTTGATGAGGGGGGCTACACCTTC
CDR3 protein: CSVDEGGYTF

D gene: .
J gene: TRBJ2-7
V gene: TRBV11-3
clone size: .
CDR3 DNA: TGTGCCAGCAGCTTTACTACAGGGCATAACTCCTACGAGCAGTACTTC
CDR3 protein: CASSFTTGHNSYEQYF

D gene: TRBD1
J gene: TRBJ2-5
V gene: TRBV25-1
clone size: few
CDR3 DNA: TGTGCCAGCAGTGAGACAGGGATCGAAGAGACCCAGTACTTC
CDR3 protein: CASSETGIEETQYF

D gene: .
J gene: TRBJ1-3
V gene: TRBV30
clone size: .
CDR3 DNA: TGTGCCTGTCTCAAAGGGTACTCTGGAAACACCATATATTTT
CDR3 protein: CACLKGYSGNTIYF

D gene: .
J gene: TRBJ2-3
V gene: TRBV5-1
clone size: few
CDR3 DNA: TGCGCCAGCAGCTTGAACGCTGGCCCCCGGGATACGCAGTATTTT
CDR3 protein: CASSLNAGPRDTQYF

D gene: .
J gene: TRBJ2-5
V gene: TRBV9
clone size: .
CDR3 DNA: TGTGCCAGCAGCACCCCAGGGGTCCAAGAGACCCAGTACTTC
CDR3 protein: CASSTPGVQETQYF

D gene: .
J gene: TRBJ2-3
V gene: TRBV27
clone size: .
CDR3 DNA: TGTGCCAGCAGTTTGCAGTGGGGCACAGATACGCAGTATTTT
CDR3 protein: CASSLQWGTDTQYF

D gene: TRBD1
J gene: TRBJ1-1
V gene: TRBV29-1
clone size: .
CDR3 DNA: TGCAGCGCCTATTTGAAAGGGGGCGCTTTCACTGAAGCTTTCTTT
CDR3 protein: CSAYLKGGAFTEAFF

D gene: .
J gene: TRBJ2-5
V gene: TRBV5-1
clone size: .
CDR3 DNA: TGCGCCAGCAGCTCAACCGGGCAGGCCGCAGAGACCCAGTACTTC
CDR3 protein: CASSSTGQAAETQYF

D gene: TRBD1
J gene: TRBJ1-6
V gene: TRBV7-2
clone size: few
CDR3 DNA: TGTGCCAGCAGGAACCGACAGGGGGTGGATTCACCCCTCCACTTT
CDR3 protein: CASRNRQGVDSPLHF

D gene: TRBD2
J gene: TRBJ2-5
V gene: TRBV30
clone size: .
CDR3 DNA: TGTGCCTGGAGCCCAGGACTAGCGGGGGGGACCCAAGAGACCCAGTACTTC
CDR3 protein: CAWSPGLAGGTQETQYF

D gene: .
J gene: TRBJ2-7
V gene: TRBV30
clone size: .
CDR3 DNA: TGTGCCTGGAGTGTACTCCGGCTCTCCCTTGCCTACGAGCAGTACTTC
CDR3 protein: CAWSVLRLSLAYEQYF

D gene: .
J gene: TRBJ1-1
V gene: TRBV6-1
clone size: .
CDR3 DNA: TGTGCCAGCAGTTTACAGACGGTGAACACTGAAGCTTTCTTT
CDR3 protein: CASSLQTVNTEAFF

D gene: TRBD1
J gene: TRBJ1-2
V gene: TRBV7-8
clone size: few
CDR3 DNA: TGTGCCAGCAGCTTAGGTTGGGTGACAGGGGGAGATGGCTACACCTTC
CDR3 protein: CASSLGWVTGGDGYTF

D gene: TRBD1
J gene: TRBJ2-7
V gene: TRBV2
clone size: .
CDR3 DNA: TGTGCCAGCGACAGGGCGATTGGTTCCTACGAGCAGTACTTC
CDR3 protein: CASDRAIGSYEQYF

D gene: .
J gene: TRBJ2-7
V gene: TRBV6-6
clone size: few
CDR3 DNA: TGTGCCGCCAGGTCCTGGGTCTACGAGCAGTACTTC
CDR3 protein: CAARSWVYEQYF

D gene: .
J gene: TRBJ2-1
V gene: TRBV11-2
clone size: .
CDR3 DNA: TGTGCCAGCAGCTTGTTAGCGGCAAACAATGAGCAGTTCTTC
CDR3 protein: CASSLLAANNEQFF